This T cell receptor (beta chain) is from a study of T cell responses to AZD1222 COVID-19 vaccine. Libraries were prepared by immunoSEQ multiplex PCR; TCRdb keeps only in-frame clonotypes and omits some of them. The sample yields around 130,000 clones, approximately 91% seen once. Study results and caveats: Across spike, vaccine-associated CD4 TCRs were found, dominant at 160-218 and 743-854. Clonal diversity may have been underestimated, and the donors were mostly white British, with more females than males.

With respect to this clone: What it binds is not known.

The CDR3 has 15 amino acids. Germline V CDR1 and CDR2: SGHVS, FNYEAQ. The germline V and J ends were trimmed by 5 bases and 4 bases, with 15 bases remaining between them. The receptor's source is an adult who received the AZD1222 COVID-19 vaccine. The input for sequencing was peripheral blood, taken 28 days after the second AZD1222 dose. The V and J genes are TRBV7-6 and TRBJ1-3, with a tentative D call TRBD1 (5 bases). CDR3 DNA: TGTGCCAGCAGCCCGGGGCCCGGGGAAGGAAACACCATATATTTT. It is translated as CASSPGPGEGNTIYF. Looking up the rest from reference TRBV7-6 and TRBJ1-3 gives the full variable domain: GAGVSQSPRYKVTKRGQDVALRCDPISGHVSLYWYRQALGQGPEFLTYFNYEAQQDKSGLPNDRFSAERPEGSISTLTIQRTEQRDSAMYRCASSPGPGEGNTIYFGEGSWLTVV.